This T cell receptor beta chain was captured in a study of blood T cell repertoires in COVID-19. Study in general: The United States, Italy and Spain supplied acute and convalescent COVID-19 samples. T cells, B-cell-depleted T cells, or PBMCs supplied cDNA or gDNA.

In the authors' methods: Nucleated cell counts were estimated from reference gene primer amplification. Assay used: immunoSEQ multiplex PCR; TCRdb lists only in-frame clones, some missing. That table furnishes V, J and clone size, whereas the DNA furnished D and trimming. The sample records 340,000 or so clones, around 83% being singletons. Germline values: CDR1 MDHEN, CDR2 SYDVKM. This CDR3 has 17 residues. The J segment lost 8 bases and the V segment lost 5 bases, leaving 16 bases of the junction unmatched. Sequencing input: peripheral blood. The TCR originated in a man between 25 and 39 years old with active or convalescent COVID-19. V is TRBV28 and J is TRBJ1-4; 8 nucleotides align to TRBD1. CDR3 sequence reads: CASSKPGQGGNWEKLFF. The CDR3 nucleotides are TGTGCCAGCAGTAAGCCCGGACAGGGAGGGAATTGGGAAAAACTGTTTTTT.